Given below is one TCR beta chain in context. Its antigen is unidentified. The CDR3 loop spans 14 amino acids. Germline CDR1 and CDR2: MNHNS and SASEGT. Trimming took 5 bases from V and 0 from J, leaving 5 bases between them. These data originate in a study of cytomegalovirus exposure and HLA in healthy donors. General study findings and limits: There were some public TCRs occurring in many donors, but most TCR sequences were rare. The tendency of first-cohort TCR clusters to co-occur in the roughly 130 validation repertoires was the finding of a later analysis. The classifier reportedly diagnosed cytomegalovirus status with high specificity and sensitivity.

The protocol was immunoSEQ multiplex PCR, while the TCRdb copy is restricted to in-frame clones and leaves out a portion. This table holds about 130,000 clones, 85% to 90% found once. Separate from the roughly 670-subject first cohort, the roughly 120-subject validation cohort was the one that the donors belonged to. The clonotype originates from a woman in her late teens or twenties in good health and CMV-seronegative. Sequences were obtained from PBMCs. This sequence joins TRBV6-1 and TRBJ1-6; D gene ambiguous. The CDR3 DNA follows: TGTGCCAGCAGTCGGAGCTCCTATAATTCACCCCTCCACTTT. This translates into CASSRSSYNSPLHF.